This TCR beta chain was found in a study of CD8+ T cells in alopecia areata. Study-level information: It was oral tofacitinib, at 5 to 10 mg twice daily, that treated patients received.

Treatment meaning: oral pan-JAK inhibitor, 5-10 mg twice daily. CDR1 is LNHNV and CDR2 is YYDKDF in the germline V gene (reference sequence). The V and J ends lost 0 bases and 6 bases, in that order; junction bases with no gene match: 9. The length of the CDR3 is 16 residues. As the sequencing template, cDNA was produced by extracting RNA and reverse transcribing it. The data were produced by immunoSEQ multiplex PCR, yet TCRdb's version contains in-frame clones alone and is incomplete. The data hold around 210,000 clones, with over 60% observed a single time. This clone was recorded many times. The TCR comes from a human donor with alopecia areata. The sequencing used CD4+ T cells sorted from blood, collected at week 4, from a patient treated with tofacitinib. J is TRBJ2-3 and V is TRBV15; 7 positions match TRBD2. The CDR3 here is CATSRELPSGGDTQYF. The CDR3 DNA follows: TGTGCCACCAGCAGAGAACTCCCTTCGGGAGGTGATACGCAGTATTTT.